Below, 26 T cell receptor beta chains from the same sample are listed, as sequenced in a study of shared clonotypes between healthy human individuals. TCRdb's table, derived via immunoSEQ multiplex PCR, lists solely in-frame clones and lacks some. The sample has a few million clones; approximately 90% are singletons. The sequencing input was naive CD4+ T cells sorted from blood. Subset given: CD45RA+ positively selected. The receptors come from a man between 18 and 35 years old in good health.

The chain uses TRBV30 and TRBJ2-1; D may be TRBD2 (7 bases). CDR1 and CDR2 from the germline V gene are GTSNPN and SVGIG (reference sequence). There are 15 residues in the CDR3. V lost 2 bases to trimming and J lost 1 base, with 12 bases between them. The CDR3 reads CAWSRGEGSYNEQFF. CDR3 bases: TGTGCCTGGAGTAGGGGGGAGGGTTCCTACAATGAGCAGTTCTTC.

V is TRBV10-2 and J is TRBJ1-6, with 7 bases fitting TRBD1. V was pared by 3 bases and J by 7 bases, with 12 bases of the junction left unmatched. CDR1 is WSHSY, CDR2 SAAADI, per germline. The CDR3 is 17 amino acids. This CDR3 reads CASSELGTDRLNSPLHF. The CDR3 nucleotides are TGCGCCAGCAGTGAACTCGGGACAGACAGATTAAATTCACCCCTCCACTTT.

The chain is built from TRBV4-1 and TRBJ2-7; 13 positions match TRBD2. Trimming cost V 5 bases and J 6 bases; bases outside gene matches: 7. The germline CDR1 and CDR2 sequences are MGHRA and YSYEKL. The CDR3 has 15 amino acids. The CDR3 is CASSGTSGGVTEQYF. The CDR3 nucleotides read TGCGCCAGCAGCGGAACTAGCGGGGGGGTTACCGAGCAGTACTTC.

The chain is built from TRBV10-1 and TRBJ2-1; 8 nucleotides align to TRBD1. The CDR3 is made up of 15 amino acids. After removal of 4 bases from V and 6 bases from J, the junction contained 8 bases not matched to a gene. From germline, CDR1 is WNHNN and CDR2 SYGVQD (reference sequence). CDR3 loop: CASSGQGTLFNEQFF. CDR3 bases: TGCGCCAGCAGTGGACAGGGGACACTTTTCAATGAGCAGTTCTTC.

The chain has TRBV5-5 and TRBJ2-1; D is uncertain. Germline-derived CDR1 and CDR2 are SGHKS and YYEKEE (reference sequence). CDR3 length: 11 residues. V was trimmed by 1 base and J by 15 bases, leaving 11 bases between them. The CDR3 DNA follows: TGTGCCAGCAGCTTGAACGGGCCCTCGTTCTTC. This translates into CASSLNGPSFF.

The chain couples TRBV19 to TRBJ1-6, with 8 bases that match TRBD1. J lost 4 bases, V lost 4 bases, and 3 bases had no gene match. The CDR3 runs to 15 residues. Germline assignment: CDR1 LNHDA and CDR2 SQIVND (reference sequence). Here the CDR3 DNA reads TGTGCCAGTAGTAGTGGGGACAGGTATAATTCACCCCTCCACTTT. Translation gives CASSSGDRYNSPLHF.

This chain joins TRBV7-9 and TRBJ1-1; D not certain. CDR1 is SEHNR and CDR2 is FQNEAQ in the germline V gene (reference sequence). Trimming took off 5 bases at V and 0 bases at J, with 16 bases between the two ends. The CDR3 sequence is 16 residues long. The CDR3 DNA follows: TGTGCCAGCAGCCCCCGGAGGAAAGATATGAACACTGAAGCTTTCTTT. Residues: CASSPRRKDMNTEAFF.

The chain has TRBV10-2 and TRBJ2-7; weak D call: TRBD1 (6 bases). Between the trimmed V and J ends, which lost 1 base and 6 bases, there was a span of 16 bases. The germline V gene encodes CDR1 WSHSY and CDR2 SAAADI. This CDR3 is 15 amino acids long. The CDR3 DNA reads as TGCGCCAGCAGTGAGTTTTACGGACAGCGATCCGAGCAGTACTTC. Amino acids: CASSEFYGQRSEQYF.

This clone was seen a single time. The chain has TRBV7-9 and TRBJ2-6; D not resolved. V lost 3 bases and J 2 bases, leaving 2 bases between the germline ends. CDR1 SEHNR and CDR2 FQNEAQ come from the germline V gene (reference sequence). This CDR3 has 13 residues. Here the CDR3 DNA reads TGTGCCAGCAGCTTCCCTGGGGCCAACGTCCTGACTTTC. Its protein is CASSFPGANVLTF.

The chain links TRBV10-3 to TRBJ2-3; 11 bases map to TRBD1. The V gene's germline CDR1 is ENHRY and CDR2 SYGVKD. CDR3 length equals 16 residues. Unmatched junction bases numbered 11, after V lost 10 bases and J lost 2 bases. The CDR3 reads CATQIGQGAFTDTQYF. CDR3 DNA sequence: TGTGCCACCCAAATCGGACAGGGGGCGTTCACAGATACGCAGTATTTT.

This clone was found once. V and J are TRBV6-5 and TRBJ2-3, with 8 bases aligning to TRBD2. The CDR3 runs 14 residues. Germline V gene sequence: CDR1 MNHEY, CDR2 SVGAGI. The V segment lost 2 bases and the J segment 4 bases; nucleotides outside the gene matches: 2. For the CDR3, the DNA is TGTGCCAGCAGTTACGGGACTAGTTCAGATACGCAGTATTTT. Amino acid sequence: CASSYGTSSDTQYF.

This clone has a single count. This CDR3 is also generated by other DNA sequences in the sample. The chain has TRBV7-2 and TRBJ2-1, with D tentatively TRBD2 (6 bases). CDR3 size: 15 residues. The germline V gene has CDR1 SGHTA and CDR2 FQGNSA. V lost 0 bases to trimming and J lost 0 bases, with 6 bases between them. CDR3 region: CASSLAGSSYNEQFF. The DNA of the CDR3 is TGTGCCAGCAGCTTAGCCGGGAGCTCCTACAATGAGCAGTTCTTC.

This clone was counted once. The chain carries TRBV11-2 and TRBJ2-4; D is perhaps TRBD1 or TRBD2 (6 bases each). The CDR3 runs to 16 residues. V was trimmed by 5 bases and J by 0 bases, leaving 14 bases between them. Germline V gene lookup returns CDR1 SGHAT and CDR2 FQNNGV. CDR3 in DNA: TGTGCCAGCAGCCGTCGGGGGACACTAGCCAAAAACATTCAGTACTTC. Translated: CASSRRGTLAKNIQYF.

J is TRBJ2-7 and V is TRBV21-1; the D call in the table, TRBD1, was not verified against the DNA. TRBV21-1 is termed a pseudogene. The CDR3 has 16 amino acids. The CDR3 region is CASSNLTGGLRYEQYF. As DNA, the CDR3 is TGTGCCAGCAGCAATCTGACAGGGGGTCTTAGGTACGAGCAGTACTTC.

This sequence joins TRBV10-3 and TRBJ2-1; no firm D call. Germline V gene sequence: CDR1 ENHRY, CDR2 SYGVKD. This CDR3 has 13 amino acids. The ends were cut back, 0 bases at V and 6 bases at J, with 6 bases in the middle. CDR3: CAISESNPNEQFF. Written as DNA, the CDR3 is TGTGCCATCAGTGAGTCTAATCCCAATGAGCAGTTCTTC.

The CDR3, as DNA: TGTGCCAGCAGCTTCGGGGGGGCTTTTGACACCATATATTTT. It is translated as CASSFGGAFDTIYF. V usage is TRBV11-2 and J usage is TRBJ1-3; D may be TRBD1 (6 bases). The germline V and J ends were trimmed by 3 bases and 8 bases, with 14 bases remaining between them. The germline CDR1 and CDR2 sequences are SGHAT and FQNNGV. The CDR3 is 14 amino acids.

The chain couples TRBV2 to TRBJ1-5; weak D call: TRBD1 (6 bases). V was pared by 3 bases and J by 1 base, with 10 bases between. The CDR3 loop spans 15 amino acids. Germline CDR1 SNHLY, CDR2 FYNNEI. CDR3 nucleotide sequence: TGTGCCAGCAGTGACGGGACATGGAGCAATCAGCCCCAGCATTTT. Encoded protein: CASSDGTWSNQPQHF.

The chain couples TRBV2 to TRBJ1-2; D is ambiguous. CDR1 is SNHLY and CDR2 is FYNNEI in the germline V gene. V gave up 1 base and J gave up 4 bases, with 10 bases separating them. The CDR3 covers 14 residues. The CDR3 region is CASSEVGRTYGYTF. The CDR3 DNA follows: TGTGCCAGCAGTGAAGTCGGCAGGACCTATGGCTACACCTTC. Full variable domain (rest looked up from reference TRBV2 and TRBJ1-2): EPEVTQTPSHQVTQMGQEVILRCVPISNHLYFYWYRQILGQKVEFLVSFYNNEISEKSEIFDDQFSVERPDGSNFTLKIRSTKLEDSAMYFCASSEVGRTYGYTFGSGTRLTVV.

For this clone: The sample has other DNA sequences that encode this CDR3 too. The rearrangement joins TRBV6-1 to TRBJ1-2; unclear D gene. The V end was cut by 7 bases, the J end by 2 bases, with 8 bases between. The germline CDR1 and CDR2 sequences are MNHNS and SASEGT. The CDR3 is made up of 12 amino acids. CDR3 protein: CASTPGNYGYTF. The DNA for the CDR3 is TGTGCCAGCACACCGGGGAACTATGGCTACACCTTC.

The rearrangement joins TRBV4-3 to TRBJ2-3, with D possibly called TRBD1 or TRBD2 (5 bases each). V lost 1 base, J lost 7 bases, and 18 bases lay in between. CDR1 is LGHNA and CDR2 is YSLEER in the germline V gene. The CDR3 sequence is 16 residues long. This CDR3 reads CASSQVAGTIANTQYF. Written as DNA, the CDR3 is TGCGCCAGCAGCCAAGTTGCCGGGACGATTGCTAATACGCAGTATTTT.

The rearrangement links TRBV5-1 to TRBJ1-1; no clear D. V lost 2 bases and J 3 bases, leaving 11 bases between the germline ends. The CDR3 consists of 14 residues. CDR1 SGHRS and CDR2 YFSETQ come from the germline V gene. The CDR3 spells CASSFPERDTEAFF. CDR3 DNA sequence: TGCGCCAGCAGCTTCCCAGAAAGGGACACTGAAGCTTTCTTT.

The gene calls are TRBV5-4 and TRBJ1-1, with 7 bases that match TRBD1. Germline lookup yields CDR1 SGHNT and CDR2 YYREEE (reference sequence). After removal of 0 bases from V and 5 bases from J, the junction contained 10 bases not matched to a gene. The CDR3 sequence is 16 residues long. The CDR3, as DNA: TGTGCCAGCAGCTTGGCCAGGGGGATAAGGGATACTGAAGCTTTCTTT. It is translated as CASSLARGIRDTEAFF. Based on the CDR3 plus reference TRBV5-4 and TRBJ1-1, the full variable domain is ETGVTQSPTHLIKTRGQQVTLRCSSQSGHNTVSWYQQALGQGPQFIFQYYREEENGRGNFPPRFSGLQFPNYSSELNVNALELDDSALYLCASSLARGIRDTEAFFGQGTRLTVV.

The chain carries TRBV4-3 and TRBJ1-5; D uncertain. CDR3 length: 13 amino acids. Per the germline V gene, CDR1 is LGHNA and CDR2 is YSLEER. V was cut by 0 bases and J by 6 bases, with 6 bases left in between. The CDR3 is CASSQDVAQPQHF. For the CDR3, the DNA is TGCGCCAGCAGCCAAGATGTGGCTCAGCCCCAGCATTTT.

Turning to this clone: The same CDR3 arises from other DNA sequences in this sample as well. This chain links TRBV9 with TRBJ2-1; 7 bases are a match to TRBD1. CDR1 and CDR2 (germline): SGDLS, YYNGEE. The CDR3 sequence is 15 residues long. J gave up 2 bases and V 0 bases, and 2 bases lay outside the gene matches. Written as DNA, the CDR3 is TGTGCCAGCAGCGTAGTAGGGGGCGCCTACAATGAGCAGTTCTTC. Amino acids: CASSVVGGAYNEQFF.

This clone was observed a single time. Here the CDR3 DNA reads TGTGCCAGCAGTTCAGCGGGGGGGCCGATCGAGCAGTACTTC. Its translation is CASSSAGGPIEQYF. This chain links TRBV28 with TRBJ2-7; 10 nucleotides agree with TRBD2. The V segment lost 4 bases and the J segment 6 bases; nucleotides outside the gene matches: 6. CDR1 and CDR2 from the germline V gene are MDHEN and SYDVKM. This CDR3 comprises 14 residues.

The CDR3 protein is CASSLQAASGPYEQYF. CDR3 DNA: TGTGCCAGCAGCTTGCAGGCGGCTAGCGGGCCTTACGAGCAGTACTTC. The gene calls are TRBV5-5 and TRBJ2-7, with 8 bases fitting TRBD2. The CDR3 contains 16 residues. V shed 1 base and J 4 bases; nucleotides not matched to a gene: 10. Germline V gene lookup returns CDR1 SGHKS and CDR2 YYEKEE (reference sequence).